Listed below are T cell receptor beta chains from one sample, sequenced in a study of T cell repertoires in cytomegalovirus infection. TCRdb re-analysed the reads in MiXCR, keeping a single row per CDR3 protein. The sample has about 310,000 distinct CDR3 sequences, 15% to 20% seen once. Sequencing was carried out using PBMCs. Receptor source: a human donor in good health (CMV status not recorded). Some clones in this sample may be carry-over from other donors' samples. CDR3s include the opening cysteine and the closing phenylalanine or tryptophan. D genes are given only for firm matches. Size is stated for part of the rows, as once, few or many counts, or as a class when the clone is expanded.

clone size: -; J gene: TRBJ1-2; D gene: TRBD1; V gene: TRBV6-1; CDR3 protein: CASSFGQDSTYGYTF; CDR3 DNA: TGTGCCAGCAGTTTTGGACAGGACTCAACGTATGGCTACACCTTC
clone size: many; J gene: TRBJ1-2; D gene: -; V gene: TRBV7-2; CDR3 protein: CASSLGGNRGYTF; CDR3 DNA: TGTGCCAGCAGCTTAGGAGGGAACAGGGGCTACACCTTC
clone size: few; J gene: TRBJ2-5; D gene: TRBD2; V gene: TRBV28; CDR3 protein: CASRQLAVKETQYF; CDR3 DNA: TGTGCCAGCAGACAACTAGCGGTGAAAGAGACCCAGTACTTC
clone size: many; J gene: TRBJ1-4; D gene: -; V gene: TRBV7-2; CDR3 protein: CASSRAGGNEKLFF; CDR3 DNA: TGTGCCAGCAGCCGGGCGGGGGGTAATGAAAAACTGTTTTTT
clone size: many; J gene: TRBJ2-3; D gene: TRBD2; V gene: TRBV28; CDR3 protein: CASSLGLADTDTQYF; CDR3 DNA: TGTGCCAGCAGTTTAGGACTAGCGGACACAGATACGCAGTATTTT
clone size: -; J gene: TRBJ1-2; D gene: -; V gene: TRBV7-9; CDR3 protein: CASRKDRTDPNYGYTF; CDR3 DNA: TGTGCCAGCAGAAAGGATCGGACGGACCCGAACTATGGCTACACCTTC
clone size: -; J gene: TRBJ2-1; D gene: -; V gene: TRBV6-5; CDR3 protein: CASSSPGESSYNEQFF; CDR3 DNA: TGTGCCAGCAGTTCCCCGGGCGAGAGCTCCTACAATGAGCAGTTCTTC
clone size: few; J gene: TRBJ1-6; D gene: -; V gene: TRBV3-1; CDR3 protein: CASSQGLGSGSSPLHF; CDR3 DNA: TGTGCCAGCAGCCAAGGGTTAGGGTCGGGGAGCTCACCCCTCCACTTT
clone size: -; J gene: TRBJ2-3; D gene: TRBD2; V gene: TRBV3-1; CDR3 protein: CASSPGGRYTQYF; CDR3 DNA: TGTGCCAGCAGTCCGGGGGGGCGGTATACGCAGTATTTT
clone size: -; J gene: TRBJ1-2; D gene: -; V gene: TRBV7-9; CDR3 protein: CASSQSENYGYTF; CDR3 DNA: TGTGCCAGCAGTCAGTCAGAGAACTATGGCTACACCTTC
clone size: many; J gene: TRBJ2-1; D gene: -; V gene: TRBV19; CDR3 protein: CASSPRREPYNEQFF; CDR3 DNA: TGTGCCAGTAGTCCAAGACGGGAACCTTACAATGAGCAGTTCTTC
clone size: -; J gene: TRBJ2-2; D gene: -; V gene: TRBV29-1; CDR3 protein: CSGGMGDTGELFF; CDR3 DNA: TGCAGCGGGGGCATGGGGGACACCGGGGAGCTGTTTTTT
clone size: -; J gene: TRBJ1-6; D gene: -; V gene: TRBV12-3/TRBV12-4; CDR3 protein: CASSTGPHSSPLHF; CDR3 DNA: TGTGCCAGCAGTACCGGGCCACACAGTTCACCCCTCCACTTT
clone size: -; J gene: TRBJ2-7; D gene: -; V gene: TRBV6-6; CDR3 protein: CASSYSVFSHEQYF; CDR3 DNA: TGTGCCAGCAGTTACTCGGTATTCAGCCACGAGCAGTACTTC
clone size: few; J gene: TRBJ2-7; D gene: -; V gene: TRBV20-1; CDR3 protein: CSARAPSPRTGQYEQYF; CDR3 DNA: TGCAGTGCTAGAGCCCCGAGCCCCAGGACTGGACAATACGAGCAGTACTTC
clone size: -; J gene: TRBJ1-2; D gene: -; V gene: TRBV9; CDR3 protein: CASSVDGAYGYTF; CDR3 DNA: TGTGCCAGCAGCGTAGATGGGGCCTATGGCTACACCTTC
clone size: few; J gene: TRBJ1-5; D gene: -; V gene: TRBV5-5; CDR3 protein: CASSSLAGAGQPQHF; CDR3 DNA: TGTGCCAGCAGCTCCTTGGCGGGCGCGGGTCAGCCCCAGCATTTT
clone size: few; J gene: TRBJ1-5; D gene: -; V gene: TRBV5-6; CDR3 protein: CASSTFKSGYNQPQHF; CDR3 DNA: TGTGCCAGCAGCACATTTAAGTCGGGTTACAATCAGCCCCAGCATTTT
clone size: -; J gene: TRBJ2-7; D gene: -; V gene: TRBV20-1; CDR3 protein: CSARAGVTYEQYF; CDR3 DNA: TGCAGTGCTAGAGCGGGGGTCACCTACGAGCAGTACTTC
clone size: few; J gene: TRBJ2-2; D gene: -; V gene: TRBV7-9; CDR3 protein: CASSPRGSAGELFF; CDR3 DNA: TGTGCCAGCAGCCCCCGCGGGTCCGCCGGGGAGCTGTTTTTT
clone size: -; J gene: TRBJ1-1; D gene: -; V gene: TRBV20-1; CDR3 protein: CSARDPGTSLNTEAFF; CDR3 DNA: TGCAGTGCTAGAGACCCAGGGACCAGTTTGAACACTGAAGCTTTCTTT
clone size: -; J gene: TRBJ2-3; D gene: TRBD2; V gene: TRBV4-3; CDR3 protein: CASSQGHSGADTQYF; CDR3 DNA: TGCGCCAGCAGCCAAGGGCATAGCGGGGCAGATACGCAGTATTTT
clone size: few; J gene: TRBJ2-5; D gene: TRBD2; V gene: TRBV28; CDR3 protein: CASSLSSGTPETQYF; CDR3 DNA: TGTGCCAGCAGTTTATCTAGCGGGACTCCAGAGACCCAGTACTTC
clone size: many; J gene: TRBJ2-7; D gene: TRBD1; V gene: TRBV4-2; CDR3 protein: CASSQIRAGTGRGEQYF; CDR3 DNA: TGTGCCAGCAGCCAAATCCGTGCCGGGACAGGGAGGGGCGAGCAGTACTTC
clone size: -; J gene: TRBJ2-7; D gene: -; V gene: TRBV20-1; CDR3 protein: CSARDLGLGEQYF; CDR3 DNA: TGCAGTGCTAGAGATCTGGGATTGGGCGAGCAGTACTTC
clone size: many; J gene: TRBJ1-1; D gene: -; V gene: TRBV7-2; CDR3 protein: CASSLQGGDAEAFF; CDR3 DNA: TGTGCCAGCAGCTTACAAGGTGGAGACGCTGAAGCTTTCTTT
clone size: -; J gene: TRBJ2-2; D gene: -; V gene: TRBV4-1; CDR3 protein: CASSQDRGGGYTGELFF; CDR3 DNA: TGCGCCAGCAGCCAAGACCGCGGAGGTGGATACACCGGGGAGCTGTTTTTT
clone size: few; J gene: TRBJ1-5; D gene: -; V gene: TRBV9; CDR3 protein: CASSPSTDPGRTQHF; CDR3 DNA: TGTGCCAGCAGTCCATCGACGGACCCGGGTAGAACCCAGCATTTT
clone size: many; J gene: TRBJ1-6; D gene: -; V gene: TRBV4-2; CDR3 protein: CASSLNRGDNSPLHF; CDR3 DNA: TGTGCCAGCAGCCTAAACCGGGGAGATAATTCACCCCTCCACTTT
clone size: -; J gene: TRBJ2-3; D gene: -; V gene: TRBV15; CDR3 protein: CATSRGEVSTDTQYF; CDR3 DNA: TGTGCCACCAGCAGAGGGGAGGTTAGCACAGATACGCAGTATTTT
clone size: few; J gene: TRBJ1-2; D gene: -; V gene: TRBV4-1; CDR3 protein: CASSQGTVGYTF; CDR3 DNA: TGCGCCAGCAGCCAAGGGACAGTTGGCTACACCTTC
clone size: -; J gene: TRBJ1-6; D gene: -; V gene: TRBV7-8; CDR3 protein: CASSSYRDRDSPLHF; CDR3 DNA: TGTGCCAGCAGCTCATACCGGGACCGAGATTCACCCCTCCACTTT
clone size: -; J gene: TRBJ2-2; D gene: -; V gene: TRBV5-1; CDR3 protein: CASDPGTPNTGELFF; CDR3 DNA: TGCGCCAGCGATCCCGGGACGCCAAACACCGGGGAGCTGTTTTTT
clone size: -; J gene: TRBJ2-5; D gene: TRBD2; V gene: TRBV4-2; CDR3 protein: CASSQTSGAPGETQYF; CDR3 DNA: TGTGCCAGCAGCCAAACTAGCGGGGCCCCGGGGGAGACCCAGTACTTC
clone size: -; J gene: TRBJ2-2; D gene: -; V gene: TRBV12-3/TRBV12-4; CDR3 protein: CASSPGVTGAPTGELFF; CDR3 DNA: TGTGCCAGCAGTCCTGGGGTAACTGGGGCCCCCACCGGGGAGCTGTTTTTT
clone size: many; J gene: TRBJ2-5; D gene: TRBD2; V gene: TRBV11-2; CDR3 protein: CASSRNTGGEHHQETQYF; CDR3 DNA: TGTGCCAGCAGCCGGAATACGGGGGGAGAGCACCACCAAGAGACCCAGTACTTC
clone size: many; J gene: TRBJ1-2; D gene: TRBD1; V gene: TRBV4-1; CDR3 protein: CASSQDRGTGLNYGYTF; CDR3 DNA: TGCGCCAGCAGCCAAGATCGGGGGACAGGGCTAAACTATGGCTACACCTTC
clone size: few; J gene: TRBJ2-3; D gene: -; V gene: TRBV28; CDR3 protein: CASPGQPRDTQYF; CDR3 DNA: TGTGCCAGCCCTGGACAGCCTCGGGATACGCAGTATTTT
clone size: many; J gene: TRBJ1-3; D gene: -; V gene: TRBV7-2; CDR3 protein: CASSLGSGAGNTIYF; CDR3 DNA: TGTGCCAGCAGCTTAGGGTCGGGTGCAGGGAACACCATATATTTT
clone size: few; J gene: TRBJ2-5; D gene: TRBD2; V gene: TRBV27; CDR3 protein: CASRAIWGGGRQETQYF; CDR3 DNA: TGTGCCAGCAGGGCGATTTGGGGCGGGGGGCGCCAAGAGACCCAGTACTTC
clone size: few; J gene: TRBJ1-6; D gene: -; V gene: TRBV10-3; CDR3 protein: CAIWDGLGGDSPLHF; CDR3 DNA: TGTGCCATATGGGACGGTCTTGGGGGGGATTCACCCCTCCACTTT
clone size: many; J gene: TRBJ2-1; D gene: -; V gene: TRBV4-1; CDR3 protein: CASSRTGTSYNEQFF; CDR3 DNA: TGCGCCAGCAGCCGAACCGGGACTTCTTACAATGAGCAGTTCTTC